The sequence of this TCR beta chain was determined in a study of blood T cell repertoires in COVID-19. Looking at the study overall: Acute and convalescent COVID-19 samples came from the United States, Italy and Spain. Sources were T cells, B-cell-depleted T cells, or PBMCs; the material itself was cDNA or gDNA.

Under the authors' procedure: Amplified reference gene primers provided the basis for estimating nucleated cell counts. Profiled with immunoSEQ multiplex PCR; TCRdb holds only in-frame clones, not every one. V, J and clone size are those of that table, while D and trimming were read from the DNA. The table lists 200,000 to 250,000 clones, roughly nine tenths of them singletons, with about an eighth in the top ten. The CDR3 contains 17 residues. This TCR derives from a woman younger than 30 who had recovered from COVID-19. The specimen sequenced was peripheral blood. The rearrangement uses TRBV21-1 and TRBJ2-3; the D call of TRBD2 is as the table states it, not checked on the DNA. TRBV21-1 is a known pseudogene. CDR3 sequence: CASSKARGGRRTDTQYF. CDR3 coding DNA: TGTGCCAGCAGCAAAGCGAGGGGCGGGAGGCGCACAGATACGCAGTATTTT.